This T cell receptor beta chain is drawn from a study of identical twins. Germline lookup yields CDR1 SGHNT and CDR2 YYREEE (reference sequence). V dropped 4 bases and J dropped 7 bases, with 17 bases sitting between them. This CDR3 spans 14 amino acids. TCRdb re-called the 5' RACE reads through MiXCR, storing one row per CDR3 protein. This table holds 500,000 or so distinct CDR3 sequences, roughly a fifth found once. This sample was shared with a second study, whose subject was T cells expressing NK-cell markers.

The V and J genes are TRBV5-4 and TRBJ1-2; TRBD1 might be the D (5 bases). Sequenced: CD4+ T cells sorted from blood. The sequence was obtained from a woman aged 18-30 years in good health. CDR3 region: CASSAIRGDGGYTF. In DNA form, the CDR3 reads TGTGCCAGCAGCGCAATACGGGGGGACGGTGGCTACACCTTC.